One sample yielded the 30 T cell receptor beta chains listed below, sequenced in a study of blood T cells in healthy people across ages. Next came a second PCR, run for about 7 to 12 cycles, which used a sample-barcoded 5' primer along with a J-beta primer mix. One entry per CDR3 protein results from TCRdb running MiXCR on the 5' RACE reads. The sample holds fewer than 1 million distinct CDR3 sequences; around 43% are singletons and the top ten take about a fifth. Sequencing input: blood. These receptors were obtained from a man between 60 and 70 years old in good health.

The V and J genes are TRBV25-1 and TRBJ1-1; D ambiguous. Germline V gene sequence: CDR1 MGHDK, CDR2 SYGVNS. The ends were cut back, 7 bases at V and 3 bases at J, with 9 bases in the middle. The CDR3 totals 12 residues. CDR3 residues: CASTPTYTEAFF. The CDR3 nucleotides read TGTGCCAGCACGCCTACGTACACTGAAGCTTTCTTT.

The table lists this clonotype with a few counts. This rearrangement joins TRBV4-3 to TRBJ2-7; D assignment may be TRBD1 or TRBD2 (10 bases each). Germline V gene sequence: CDR1 LGHNA, CDR2 YSLEER. Trimming removed 1 base at V and 5 bases at J, with 21 bases between. The CDR3 spans 17 residues. The CDR3 sequence: CASSQGTGGLAFHEQYF. In nucleotides, the CDR3 is TGCGCCAGCAGCCAAGGGACAGGGGGACTAGCGTTCCACGAGCAGTACTTC.

This clonotype has more than one count but fewer than ten. The J gene is TRBJ1-2, the V gene TRBV5-6; D is perhaps TRBD1 (6 bases). CDR1 and CDR2 (germline): SGHDT, YYEEEE. The CDR3 extends over 12 amino acids. Between the trimmed V and J ends, which lost 7 bases and 3 bases, there was a span of 10 bases. Here the CDR3 DNA reads TGTGCCAGCCGTCCAGGGGACTATGGCTACACCTTC. Residues: CASRPGDYGYTF.

This chain connects TRBV12-3 or TRBV12-4 to TRBJ2-3, with D tentatively TRBD1 (6 bases). The germline V and J ends were trimmed by 5 bases and 1 base, with 13 bases remaining between them. This CDR3 is 15 amino acids long. The CDR3: CASSQGQKGTDTQYF. DNA of the CDR3: TGTGCCAGCAGTCAGGGACAAAAAGGCACAGATACGCAGTATTTT.

The chain joins TRBV21-1 to TRBJ1-5. TRBV21-1 is a pseudogene locus. The CDR3 is 10 residues long. In nucleotides, the CDR3 is TGTGCCAGCCTCAATCAGCCCCAGCATTTT. Translated, it gives CASLNQPQHF.

The chain employs TRBV11-2 and TRBJ2-4, with 9 bases that match TRBD1. Per the germline V gene, CDR1 is SGHAT and CDR2 is FQNNGV. There are 14 residues in the CDR3. Germline trimming cut 4 bases from V and 13 bases from J; bases unmatched to any gene: 11. The CDR3 DNA follows: TGTGCCAGCAGCTCGAGCTCGACCGGGACAGGGCAGTACTTC. Encoded protein: CASSSSSTGTGQYF.

The CDR3 sequence is CAISEEPRQDHEQFF. Written as DNA, the CDR3 is TGTGCCATCAGTGAGGAACCTAGACAGGATCATGAGCAGTTCTTC. This chain connects TRBV10-3 to TRBJ2-1, with D perhaps TRBD1 (6 bases). Germline V gene data show CDR1 as ENHRY and CDR2 as SYGVKD. With 2 bases removed from V and 8 bases from J, the gap between germline ends came to 16 bases. This CDR3 spans 15 amino acids.

V is TRBV7-2 and J is TRBJ2-1; 7 bases are shared with TRBD1. The V gene's germline CDR1 is SGHTA and CDR2 FQGNSA. This CDR3 spans 17 amino acids. Trimming at V came to 1 base and at J to 4 bases, leaving 10 bases not matched to a gene. CDR3 DNA: TGTGCCAGCAGCTTAGAGGACAGGCTGACCCTATACAATGAGCAGTTCTTC. It codes for CASSLEDRLTLYNEQFF.

About this clonotype: Lacking the conserved final phenylalanine or tryptophan, this CDR3 likely reflects a read error. The chain carries TRBV29-1 and TRBJ1-1; 7 bases line up with TRBD1. V was clipped by 5 bases and J by 2 bases; unmatched bases: 14. CDR1 is SQVTM, CDR2 ANQGSEA, per germline. CDR3 size: 16 residues. The CDR3 DNA is TGCAGCGTTTTGCCCAGGGACAGAGGCCCCAACACTGAAGCTTTCTCT. Protein sequence: CSVLPRDRGPNTEAFS.

The chain joins TRBV20-1 to TRBJ2-7; TRBD2 might be the D (6 bases). This CDR3 is built from 13 residues. Germline assignment: CDR1 DFQATT and CDR2 SNEGSKA (reference sequence). Trimming took 6 bases from V and 0 from J, leaving 12 bases between them. CDR3 nucleotide sequence: TGCAGTGCGCTAGCCGGGAGCTCCTACGAGCAGTACTTC. This codes for CSALAGSSYEQYF.

A word on this clonotype: One junction end disagrees with the germline gene, perhaps due to a read error. The J gene is TRBJ1-1, the V gene TRBV7-3; 8 nucleotides align to TRBD1. Germline CDR1 and CDR2: SGHTA and FQGTGA. The CDR3 runs to 15 residues. CDR3 sequence: CASSLTGGLNTEAFF. In DNA, the CDR3 is TGTGCCAGCAGCCTAACAGGGGGTCTGAACACTGAAGCTTTCTTT.

The chain has TRBV5-6 and TRBJ1-1; D is uncertain. Per germline, CDR1 SGHDT and CDR2 YYEEEE. Trimming took off 1 base at V and 4 bases at J, with 11 bases between the two ends. The CDR3 has 14 residues. The CDR3 DNA reads TGTGCCAGCAGCTTGCGGGCCTTACCCACTGAAGCTTTCTTT. Translating gives CASSLRALPTEAFF.

The V gene is TRBV5-5, the J gene TRBJ2-7, with a weak D call TRBD2 (6 bases). CDR1 and CDR2 from the germline V gene are SGHKS and YYEKEE (reference sequence). Trimming took 2 bases from V and 3 from J, leaving 12 bases between them. CDR3 size: 14 residues. The DNA of the CDR3 is TGTGCCAGCAGCTTAGAAGGCGGGGACTACGAGCAGTACTTC. It codes for CASSLEGGDYEQYF. Filled out from reference TRBV5-5 and TRBJ2-7, the complete variable domain reads DAGVTQSPTHLIKTRGQQVTLRCSPISGHKSVSWYQQVLGQGPQFIFQYYEKEERGRGNFPDRFSARQFPNYSSELNVNALLLGDSALYLCASSLEGGDYEQYFGPGTRLTVT.

The V call is TRBV20-1, the J call TRBJ2-2; unclear D gene. Trimming removed 1 base from V and 0 bases from J, with 9 bases in between. The CDR3 runs to 15 residues. Germline CDR1 reads DFQATT; CDR2 reads SNEGSKA (reference sequence). CDR3 DNA sequence: TGCAGTGCTAGAGCAGGTCGGGCGAACACCGGGGAGCTGTTTTTT. Amino acids: CSARAGRANTGELFF.

This clonotype occurred a few times. The J gene is TRBJ2-7, the V gene TRBV5-1, with a possible D match to TRBD1 (6 bases). The CDR3 loop spans 16 amino acids. V dropped 3 bases and J dropped 3 bases, with 19 bases sitting between them. CDR1 is SGHRS, CDR2 YFSETQ, per germline. For the CDR3, the DNA is TGCGCCAGCAGCTCCGTCACAGGGAGCTACCTCTACGAGCAGTACTTC. It yields the protein CASSSVTGSYLYEQYF.

This rearrangement joins TRBV6-5 to TRBJ1-5; D uncertain. The germline V gene encodes CDR1 MNHEY and CDR2 SVGAGI. V dropped 5 bases and J dropped 2 bases, with 10 bases sitting between them. CDR3 length: 14 residues. The CDR3 is CASSIGVGNQPQHF. The CDR3 DNA reads as TGTGCCAGCAGTATTGGGGTAGGCAATCAGCCCCAGCATTTT.

The chain joins TRBV20-1 to TRBJ1-4; D is unclear. The CDR3 runs 13 residues. The germline V and J ends were trimmed by 1 base and 8 bases, with 11 bases remaining between them. The V gene's germline CDR1 is DFQATT and CDR2 SNEGSKA (reference sequence). The CDR3, as DNA: TGCAGTGCTAGAGCACCGGCGGTGGAAAAACTGTTTTTT. This encodes CSARAPAVEKLFF.

This clonotype came up a few times. This chain joins TRBV6-1 and TRBJ2-3; TRBD2 matches 13 bases. The trim removed 6 bases at V and 6 bases at J, leaving 6 bases unmatched. This CDR3 has 15 amino acids. Germline V gene lookup returns CDR1 MNHNS and CDR2 SASEGT. The CDR3 loop reads CASRATSGGADTQYF. The DNA of the CDR3 is TGTGCCAGCAGGGCTACTAGCGGGGGGGCGGATACGCAGTATTTT.

The V gene is TRBV4-3, the J gene TRBJ2-1; tentatively, D is TRBD2 (6 bases). Trimming took off 4 bases at V and 4 bases at J, with 14 bases between the two ends. Germline V lookup: CDR1 LGHNA, CDR2 YSLEER. There are 15 residues in the CDR3. CDR3 DNA: TGCGCCAGCAGCCGAACGGGGGATTCGTACAATGAGCAGTTCTTC. Its protein is CASSRTGDSYNEQFF.

This rearrangement joins TRBV20-1 to TRBJ2-5, with 7 positions matching TRBD2. Germline V gene data show CDR1 as DFQATT and CDR2 as SNEGSKA (reference sequence). J was trimmed by 1 base and V by 5 bases; bases with no gene match: 7. CDR3 length: 14 amino acids. The CDR3 sequence: CSAPPGTIQETQYF. The CDR3 coding sequence is TGCAGTGCTCCCCCCGGGACTATCCAAGAGACCCAGTACTTC.

This clonotype was seen only a few times. The chain employs TRBV20-1 and TRBJ2-3; 7 bases are a match to TRBD2. Germline values: CDR1 DFQATT, CDR2 SNEGSKA (reference sequence). This CDR3 has 16 amino acids. Germline trimming cut 1 base from V and 1 base from J; bases unmatched to any gene: 8. The CDR3 nucleotides are TGCAGTGCTAGAGGGAGAGGGCTAGCGGGCACAGATACGCAGTATTTT. Protein product: CSARGRGLAGTDTQYF.

This chain connects TRBV12-3 or TRBV12-4 to TRBJ1-5, with D unresolved. With 3 bases removed from V and 3 bases from J, the gap between germline ends came to 6 bases. The CDR3 consists of 13 residues. As DNA, the CDR3 is TGTGCCAGCAGTTTCGCCGACAATCAGCCCCAGCATTTT. This translates into CASSFADNQPQHF.

The chain recombines TRBV10-3 with TRBJ2-2; a possible D gene is TRBD1 (5 bases). Trimming took off 8 bases at V and 1 base at J, with 8 bases between the two ends. Germline V CDR1 and CDR2: ENHRY, SYGVKD. The CDR3 is made up of 13 amino acids. Written as DNA, the CDR3 is TGTGCCATCTCTCAGGGGAACACCGGGGAGCTGTTTTTT. Protein: CAISQGNTGELFF.

This clonotype has just a few counts. V is TRBV9 and J is TRBJ2-1; D is ambiguous. Germline V gives CDR1 SGDLS, CDR2 YYNGEE. The V end lost 0 bases, the J end lost 0 bases, and 10 bases lay between the germline ends. The CDR3 contains 16 residues. This chain's CDR3 is CASSVAVSSSYNEQFF. The CDR3 DNA follows: TGTGCCAGCAGCGTAGCTGTCAGCAGCTCCTACAATGAGCAGTTCTTC.

The chain carries TRBV20-1 and TRBJ2-1; 7 bases are a match to TRBD2. V was clipped by 3 bases and J by 7 bases; unmatched bases: 15. Germline values: CDR1 DFQATT, CDR2 SNEGSKA (reference sequence). CDR3 length: 16 residues. The CDR3, as DNA: TGCAGTGCTAGTCGTCCGGGAGGAGACACACGGAATGAGCAGTTCTTC. It specifies CSASRPGGDTRNEQFF.

The V and J genes are TRBV7-9 and TRBJ1-4; TRBD1 agrees at 7 bases. The CDR3 totals 15 residues. Losses at the gene ends were 5 bases for V and 8 bases for J; bases not matched to a gene: 11. Per the germline V gene, CDR1 is SEHNR and CDR2 is FQNEAQ (reference sequence). CDR3 loop: CASSQVGQGDEKLFF. The CDR3 DNA reads TGTGCCAGCAGCCAAGTGGGGCAGGGGGACGAAAAACTGTTTTTT.

This chain uses TRBV9 with TRBJ2-1, with 9 bases fitting TRBD2. CDR3 length equals 16 residues. The V gene end was trimmed by 4 bases and the J gene end by 8 bases; junction bases not matched to a gene: 13. Looked up from germline, CDR1 is SGDLS and CDR2 is YYNGEE. In nucleotides, the CDR3 is TGTGCCAGCAGCCCAGACGTTGGACTAGCGTTTGATGAGCAGTTCTTC. Translating gives CASSPDVGLAFDEQFF.

This clonotype showed up just a few times. This chain connects TRBV5-1 to TRBJ2-5, with 11 bases that match TRBD1. V shed 3 bases and J 11 bases; nucleotides not matched to a gene: 9. The CDR3 extends over 14 amino acids. Germline lookup yields CDR1 SGHRS and CDR2 YFSETQ. The DNA for the CDR3 is TGCGCCAGCAGCTCGGACAGGGGGCAAGAGGAGCAGTACTTC. Its translation is CASSSDRGQEEQYF.

V is TRBV3-1 and J is TRBJ2-7; TRBD2 matches at 9 bases. The CDR3 totals 16 residues. Germline CDR1 reads LGHDT; CDR2 reads YNNKEL (reference sequence). V trimming: 1 base; J trimming: 3 bases; junction bases outside the gene matches: 7. The CDR3 coding sequence is TGTGCCAGCAGCCAAGGACTAGCGGACTTCTTCTACGAGCAGTACTTC. Translation: CASSQGLADFFYEQYF.

The J gene is TRBJ1-1, the V gene TRBV5-1; a weak D match, TRBD1 (5 bases). Germline assignment: CDR1 SGHRS and CDR2 YFSETQ. The CDR3 has 14 amino acids. Trimming pared 4 bases from V and 0 bases from J, leaving 10 bases between. The DNA of the CDR3 is TGCGCCAGCAGCATCCGGGGCTTGAACACTGAAGCTTTCTTT. The encoded protein is CASSIRGLNTEAFF.